Presented here are 18 T cell receptor beta chains from one specimen sequenced in a study of cytomegalovirus exposure and HLA in healthy donors. It was with 60 Vbeta and 13 Jbeta primers that the PCR ran. Clones were sequenced by immunoSEQ multiplex PCR, and TCRdb holds only the in-frame ones, with some missing. In total, the table holds 100,000 to 150,000 clones. The sample consisted of PBMCs. The receptor source for this set is a middle-aged woman in good health and CMV-seropositive.

The V call is TRBV5-1, the J call TRBJ1-2; 8 bases match TRBD1. V shed 5 bases, J shed 2 bases, and the junction held 8 bases outside the gene matches. This CDR3 contains 15 residues. Germline CDR1 reads SGHRS; CDR2 reads YFSETQ. For the CDR3, the DNA is TGCGCCAGCAGTGGTCCGGGGGACAGGAACTATGGCTACACCTTC. It yields the protein CASSGPGDRNYGYTF.

This sequence joins TRBV19 and TRBJ1-1; maybe TRBD1 (5 bases). This CDR3 has 14 residues. Germline V gene data show CDR1 as LNHDA and CDR2 as SQIVND (reference sequence). With 5 bases removed from V and 5 bases from J, the gap between germline ends came to 15 bases. This CDR3 is CASSEGLGGTEAFF. The CDR3 DNA reads TGTGCCAGTAGTGAGGGGCTTGGGGGGACTGAAGCTTTCTTT.

CDR3 in amino acids: CASRQGAGETQYF. CDR3 nucleotides: TGTGCCAGCAGACAGGGAGCTGGGGAGACCCAGTACTTC. This chain connects TRBV7-2 to TRBJ2-5; D is perhaps TRBD1 (6 bases). This CDR3 comprises 13 residues. Germline CDR1 SGHTA, CDR2 FQGNSA. The V end lost 6 bases, the J end lost 5 bases, and 13 bases lay between the germline ends.

The chain uses TRBV4-3 and TRBJ2-2; 8 bases agree with TRBD2. The CDR3 length is 15 residues. Germline lookup yields CDR1 LGHNA and CDR2 YSLEER. J was trimmed by 4 bases and V by 5 bases; bases with no gene match: 6. The CDR3 region has the DNA TGCGCCAGCAGCTTTTCGACTAGCGTCACCGGGGAGCTGTTTTTT. This sequence encodes CASSFSTSVTGELFF.

The chain recombines TRBV10-3 with TRBJ2-2; 8 bases line up with TRBD2. Looked up from germline, CDR1 is ENHRY and CDR2 is SYGVKD. Germline trimming cut 4 bases from V and 4 bases from J; bases unmatched to any gene: 5. The CDR3 extends over 15 amino acids. In DNA, the CDR3 is TGTGCCATCAGTGCACTAGCGGAGGCCACCGGGGAGCTGTTTTTT. Residues: CAISALAEATGELFF.

The chain couples TRBV5-4 to TRBJ1-2, with 8 nucleotides matching TRBD1. The CDR3 spans 15 residues. V lost 0 bases, J lost 4 bases, and 5 bases stayed unmatched. Looked up from germline, CDR1 is SGHNT and CDR2 is YYREEE (reference sequence). In nucleotides, the CDR3 is TGTGCCAGCAGCTTGGTCCTACAGGGGGGCTATGGCTACACCTTC. It yields the protein CASSLVLQGGYGYTF.

J is TRBJ1-4 and V is TRBV7-9, with D unclear. CDR1 and CDR2 (germline): SEHNR, FQNEAQ (reference sequence). Trimming shortened V by 1 base and J by 0 bases, and 6 bases separated the two germline ends. The CDR3 extends over 15 amino acids. CDR3 DNA: TGTGCCAGCAGCTTAGGTCCCGCAACTAATGAAAAACTGTTTTTT. It codes for CASSLGPATNEKLFF. Full variable domain (rest looked up from reference TRBV7-9 and TRBJ1-4): DTGVSQNPRHKITKRGQNVTFRCDPISEHNRLYWYRQTLGQGPEFLTYFQNEAQLEKSRLLSDRFSAERPKGSFSTLEIQRTEQGDSAMYLCASSLGPATNEKLFFGSGTQLSVL.

The rearrangement links TRBV7-3 to TRBJ2-5; possible D gene TRBD2, 5 bases. V lost 5 bases to trimming and J lost 5 bases, with 12 bases between them. Germline values: CDR1 SGHTA, CDR2 FQGTGA. The CDR3 consists of 13 residues. This CDR3 reads CASSAGRWETQYF. The DNA for the CDR3 is TGTGCCAGCAGCGCGGGTCGCTGGGAGACCCAGTACTTC.

This chain links TRBV30 with TRBJ2-7; 7 bases map to TRBD2. V shed 8 bases, J shed 0 bases, and the junction held 7 bases outside the gene matches. Germline assignment: CDR1 GTSNPN and CDR2 SVGIG (reference sequence). The CDR3 has 13 residues. CDR3 loop: CAGASGSSYEQYF. The CDR3 coding sequence is TGTGCCGGTGCTAGCGGTTCCTCCTACGAGCAGTACTTC.

The J gene is TRBJ1-5, the V gene TRBV5-4; 7 bases agree with TRBD1. The V gene end was trimmed by 4 bases and the J gene end by 2 bases; junction bases not matched to a gene: 3. Germline assignment: CDR1 SGHNT and CDR2 YYREEE (reference sequence). CDR3 length: 14 residues. The CDR3 sequence is CASSKDRGNQPQHF. The CDR3 bases are TGTGCCAGCAGCAAAGACAGGGGCAATCAGCCCCAGCATTTT.

The chain employs TRBV5-5 and TRBJ2-1; the D gene is possibly TRBD1 (6 bases). V lost 3 bases and J 6 bases, leaving 19 bases between the germline ends. The germline V gene has CDR1 SGHKS and CDR2 YYEKEE (reference sequence). The CDR3 covers 16 residues. This CDR3 is CASSSRKQGGGNEQFF. The CDR3 DNA follows: TGTGCCAGCAGCTCCAGAAAACAGGGTGGCGGCAATGAGCAGTTCTTC.

This chain links TRBV28 with TRBJ1-4; 7 nucleotides match TRBD1. The CDR3 is 14 residues long. V trimming: 6 bases; J trimming: 4 bases; junction bases outside the gene matches: 5. In germline, CDR1 is MDHEN, CDR2 SYDVKM. CDR3 coding DNA: TGTGCCAGCAGGAGGGGGCCTCTTAATGAAAAACTGTTTTTT. Residues: CASRRGPLNEKLFF.

This sequence joins TRBV5-1 and TRBJ1-1; D may be TRBD1 (5 bases). Germline CDR1 and CDR2: SGHRS and YFSETQ. V lost 7 bases and J 0 bases, leaving 7 bases between the germline ends. The CDR3 consists of 12 residues. The CDR3 sequence: CASGAMNTEAFF. CDR3 sequence (DNA): TGCGCCAGCGGGGCTATGAACACTGAAGCTTTCTTT. Complete variable domain (other parts from reference TRBV5-1 and TRBJ1-1): KAGVTQTPRYLIKTRGQQVTLSCSPISGHRSVSWYQQTPGQGLQFLFEYFSETQRNKGNFPGRFSGRQFSNSRSEMNVSTLELGDSALYLCASGAMNTEAFFGQGTRLTVV.

The chain combines TRBV9 with TRBJ2-7, with D perhaps matching TRBD2 (7 bases). This CDR3 is 14 amino acids long. V lost 0 bases and J 2 bases, leaving 9 bases between the germline ends. Germline V lookup: CDR1 SGDLS, CDR2 YYNGEE. The CDR3 here is CASSVGGGPYEQYF. For the CDR3, the DNA is TGTGCCAGCAGCGTAGGGGGGGGCCCCTACGAGCAGTACTTC.

Frequency places this clone as medium-sized (0.01 to 0.1%). The V and J genes are TRBV19 and TRBJ2-1; 10 bases are a match to TRBD2. Germline-derived CDR1 and CDR2 are LNHDA and SQIVND (reference sequence). The CDR3 is made up of 15 amino acids. With 6 bases clipped from V and 2 bases from J, the junction kept 4 bases outside the gene matches. For the CDR3, the DNA is TGTGCCAGTAGGGCTACTAGCGGGGCCTACAATGAGCAGTTCTTC. It yields the protein CASRATSGAYNEQFF.

V usage is TRBV12-1 and J usage is TRBJ1-2; TRBD1, the table's D call, lacks a check against the DNA. TRBV12-1 is recorded as a pseudogene. This CDR3 has 15 amino acids. The CDR3 protein is CASSRNHRRTYGYTF. CDR3 bases: TGTGCCAGCAGCCGTAATCACAGGCGGACCTATGGCTACACCTTC.

This chain uses TRBV5-1 with TRBJ2-7; 10 nucleotides agree with TRBD2. CDR1 is SGHRS and CDR2 is YFSETQ in the germline V gene. The CDR3 length is 17 residues. The V gene end was trimmed by 5 bases and the J gene end by 4 bases; junction bases not matched to a gene: 15. This CDR3 reads CASSTQIKAGGPYEQYF. CDR3 coding DNA: TGCGCCAGCAGTACCCAGATAAAAGCGGGAGGGCCATACGAGCAGTACTTC.

V usage is TRBV4-1 and J usage is TRBJ2-2; a weak D match, TRBD2 (6 bases). Germline CDR1 and CDR2: MGHRA and YSYEKL. The V and J ends lost 1 base and 3 bases respectively, with 9 bases between them. The CDR3 extends over 15 amino acids. In nucleotides, the CDR3 is TGCGCCAGCAGCCAAGGGGGGGAGTACACCGGGGAGCTGTTTTTT. Amino acids: CASSQGGEYTGELFF.